The clone carrying this T cell receptor beta chain appeared once. The data originate from a study of blood T cell repertoires in COVID-19. In the study overall: Acute and convalescent COVID-19 samples came from the United States, Italy and Spain. PBMCs, B-cell-depleted T cells, or T cells were the source of the cDNA or gDNA that made up the material.

Under the authors' procedure: From reference gene primer amplification, estimates of nucleated cell counts were derived. The protocol was immunoSEQ multiplex PCR, while the TCRdb copy is restricted to in-frame clones and leaves out a portion. D and trimming come from the DNA, and the V and J calls and clone size come from that table. The sample comprises some 180,000 clones, roughly 79% of which are singletons, and 9% to 15% rests with the top ten. Enrollment of patients from Seattle took place during active infection, with longitudinal follow-up. This CDR3 is 15 amino acids long. The germline V gene encodes CDR1 LNHDA and CDR2 SQIVND (reference sequence). J gave up 4 bases and V 4 bases, and 6 bases lay outside the gene matches.

This sequence joins TRBV19 and TRBJ2-1, with 8 bases lining up with TRBD2. Sequenced input: peripheral blood. This clonotype was sampled from an elderly woman with COVID-19, enrolled during active disease. This CDR3 reads CASSKGLGGYNEQFF. CDR3 nucleotide sequence: TGTGCCAGTAGTAAGGGACTAGGGGGTTACAATGAGCAGTTCTTC.